The rows below give T cell receptor beta chains drawn from one sample of a study of T cell responses to AZD1222 COVID-19 vaccine. The repertoire was sequenced with immunoSEQ multiplex PCR; TCRdb's copy has only in-frame clones and lacks some. Of about 93,000 clones in the sample, 75% to 90% were seen once. Sequences were derived from peripheral blood, sampled on day 0 of AZD1222 vaccination. The source is an adult in good health. Each CDR3 is given with its conserved first and last residue. A D gene is named only where the DNA matches it firmly. Only some rows state a clone size, as once, few, many or a class for expanded clones.

NA | TRBJ1-4 | TRBV5-1 | NA | 13 | CASAYATNEKLFF | TGCGCCAGCGCATATGCAACTAATGAAAAACTGTTTTTT
NA | TRBJ2-7 | TRBV9 | TRBD2 | 17 | CASSVGLAGRYSYEQYF | TGTGCCAGCAGCGTCGGACTAGCGGGGCGCTACTCCTACGAGCAGTACTTC
NA | TRBJ1-1 | TRBV28 | NA | 14 | CASTPEGENTEAFF | TGTGCCAGCACCCCCGAAGGGGAGAACACTGAAGCTTTCTTT
NA | TRBJ1-6 | TRBV7-8 | TRBD1 | 14 | CASSRDRGNSPLHF | TGTGCCAGCAGCCGGGACAGGGGCAATTCACCCCTCCACTTT
NA | TRBJ1-2 | TRBV28 | NA | 11 | CASKTEGQNTF | TGTGCCAGCAAAACCGAGGGTCAGAACACCTTC
NA | TRBJ2-5 | TRBV5-4 | TRBD2 | 13 | CASSRGLTETQYF | TGTGCCAGCAGCCGGGGACTAACGGAGACCCAGTACTTC
NA | TRBJ2-7 | TRBV7-9 | TRBD1 | 14 | CASSLRTGEDEQYF | TGTGCCAGCAGCTTACGGACAGGGGAGGACGAGCAGTACTTC
medium-sized | TRBJ2-1 | TRBV19 | TRBD1 | 15 | CASSRDRVNYNEQFF | TGTGCCAGTAGTAGAGACAGGGTGAACTACAATGAGCAGTTCTTC
NA | TRBJ1-1 | TRBV3-1/TRBV3-2 | NA | 15 | CASSQDSGTFSEAFF | TGTGCCAGCAGCCAAGATAGTGGGACTTTCTCTGAAGCTTTCTTT
once | TRBJ2-7 | TRBV28 | TRBD1 | 16 | CASRQNSGTGAYEQYF | TGTGCCAGCAGGCAAAACTCCGGGACAGGAGCCTACGAGCAGTACTTC
once | TRBJ2-3 | TRBV29-1 | TRBD1 | 11 | CSGDRADTQYF | TGCAGCGGAGACAGGGCAGATACGCAGTATTTT
NA | TRBJ1-1 | TRBV7-9 | TRBD1 | 14 | CASSPGQGSTEAFF | TGTGCCAGCAGCCCGGGACAGGGGAGCACTGAAGCTTTCTTT
NA | TRBJ2-7 | TRBV20-1 | NA | 12 | CSASFSVGEQYF | TGCAGTGCTAGTTTCTCGGTGGGCGAGCAGTACTTC
NA | TRBJ1-2 | TRBV5-8 | NA | 15 | CASSLVPATHYGYTF | TGTGCCAGCAGCTTGGTACCCGCCACTCATTATGGCTACACCTTC
NA | TRBJ2-5 | TRBV5-1 | TRBD2 | 14 | CASSLMLAGETQYF | TGCGCCAGCAGCTTGATGCTAGCGGGGGAGACCCAGTACTTC
NA | TRBJ2-5 | TRBV12-3/TRBV12-4 | NA | 13 | CASSFGLGETQYF | TGTGCCAGCAGTTTTGGATTGGGGGAGACCCAGTACTTC
NA | TRBJ1-3 | TRBV6-5 | NA | 16 | CASSYSGSSSGNTIYF | TGTGCCAGCAGTTACTCTGGCTCCAGCTCTGGAAACACCATATATTTT
NA | TRBJ1-1 | TRBV28 | TRBD1 | 15 | CASRSAGTGGTEAFF | TGTGCCAGCAGGTCCGCCGGGACAGGGGGAACTGAAGCTTTCTTT